Below, one T cell receptor beta chain is given with its context. Its cognate antigen is unknown. These data originate in a study of a mutant IDH1 vaccine in newly diagnosed glioma. Noted time point: week 47, end of study. Each dose of the vaccine consisted of 300 ug of mutant IDH1 20-mer peptide, with topical imiquimod. The donors had new WHO grade 3 or 4 astrocytomas; these were IDH1-mutant and ATRX-lost. Germline V CDR1 and CDR2: LNHNV, YYDKDF (reference sequence). The CDR3 totals 15 residues. Losses at the gene ends were 9 bases for V and 1 base for J; bases not matched to a gene: 8. The table came from immunoSEQ multiplex PCR; TCRdb's copy has only in-frame clones and leaves some out. This sample yields about 46,000 clones, of which about 81% are seen a single time; under 4.5% belongs to the top ten.

The chain employs TRBV15 and TRBJ2-3; the match to TRBD2 covers 9 bases. Sequencing used PBMCs, obtained from a glioma patient whose treatment included an IDH1 peptide vaccine. This TCR came from a woman under 40 with glioma. Some clones in this sample may be carry-over from other donors' samples. CDR3 nucleotides: TGTGCCACAGAGTCGAGACTAGCGGGCACAGATACGCAGTATTTT. This translates into CATESRLAGTDTQYF.